The clone carrying this TCR beta chain is a singleton in its sample. The sample holds other DNA sequences that translate to the same CDR3. The sample is drawn from a study of cytomegalovirus exposure and HLA in healthy donors. Primers included in the PCR were 60 Vbeta and 13 Jbeta primers. TCRdb keeps only in-frame clones here, not all; method: immunoSEQ multiplex PCR. Of approximately 160,000 clones listed, approximately 67% are singletons. The source of this sequence is a woman aged 18 to 35 in good health and CMV-seropositive. Source material: PBMCs.

CDR3 bases: TGTGCCAGTAGCAGACCGGGACAGGGTACCTACGAGCAGTACTTC. Amino acid sequence: CASSRPGQGTYEQYF. This chain connects TRBV19 to TRBJ2-7; 9 bases are shared with TRBD1. Germline V lookup: CDR1 LNHDA, CDR2 SQIVND (reference sequence). The CDR3 sequence is 15 residues long. After removal of 6 bases from V and 2 bases from J, the junction contained 8 bases not matched to a gene.